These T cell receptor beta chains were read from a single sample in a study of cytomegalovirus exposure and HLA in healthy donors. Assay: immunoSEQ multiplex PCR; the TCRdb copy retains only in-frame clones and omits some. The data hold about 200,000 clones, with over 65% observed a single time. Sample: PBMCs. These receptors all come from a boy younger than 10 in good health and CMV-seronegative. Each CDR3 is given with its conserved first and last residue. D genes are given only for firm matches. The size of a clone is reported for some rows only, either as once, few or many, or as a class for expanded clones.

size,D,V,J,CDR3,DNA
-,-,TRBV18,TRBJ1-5,CASSPDNGEPQHF,TGTGCCAGCTCACCCGACAACGGGGAGCCCCAGCATTTT
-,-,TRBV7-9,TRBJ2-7,CASSLRTVGEQYF,TGTGCCAGCAGCTTACGGACAGTCGGCGAGCAGTACTTC
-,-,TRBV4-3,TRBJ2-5,CASSQGQGGSKTQYF,TGCGCCAGCAGCCAAGGGCAGGGGGGTTCGAAGACCCAGTACTTC
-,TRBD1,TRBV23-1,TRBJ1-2,CASLIQGSDGGYTF,TGCGCCAGCCTAATACAGGGGAGTGATGGTGGCTACACCTTC
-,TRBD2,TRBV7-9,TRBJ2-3,CASRRLTSGGLIDTDTQYF,TGTGCCAGCAGGCGACTTACCAGCGGGGGCCTAATAGACACAGATACGCAGTATTTT
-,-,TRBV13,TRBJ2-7,CASSLGATESYEQYF,TGTGCCAGCAGCTTAGGTGCGACAGAGTCCTACGAGCAGTACTTC
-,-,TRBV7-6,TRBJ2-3,CASSFRQSDTQYF,TGTGCCAGCAGCTTCCGACAATCAGATACGCAGTATTTT
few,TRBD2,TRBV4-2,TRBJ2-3,CASSQGDSGGGKLSTDTQYF,TGTGCCAGCAGCCAAGGAGATAGCGGGGGGGGGAAATTAAGCACAGATACGCAGTATTTT
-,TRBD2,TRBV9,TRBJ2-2,CASSVGLAGASTGELFF,TGTGCCAGCAGCGTTGGACTAGCGGGGGCGAGCACCGGGGAGCTGTTTTTT
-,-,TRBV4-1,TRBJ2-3,CASSLRLVVPAGGTDTQYF,TGCGCCAGCAGCCTCAGACTAGTTGTCCCTGCCGGGGGCACAGATACGCAGTATTTT
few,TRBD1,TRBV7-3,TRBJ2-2,CASSLTGQTNTGELFF,TGTGCCAGCAGCTTAACGGGACAGACGAACACCGGGGAGCTGTTTTTT
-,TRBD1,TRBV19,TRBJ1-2,CASSITGGSPIRYGYTF,TGTGCCAGTAGTATCACAGGGGGAAGTCCTATTAGATATGGCTACACCTTC